In its sample, the clone carrying this T cell receptor (beta chain) was seen a few times. This sample is drawn from a study of blood T cell repertoires in COVID-19. Study-wide background: Material from acute and convalescent COVID-19 was sourced from the United States, Italy and Spain. The cDNA or gDNA used as material had been derived from T cells, B-cell-depleted T cells, or PBMCs.

Profiling relied on immunoSEQ multiplex PCR, and the TCRdb table lists in-frame clones only, not all of them. The table includes 250,000 to 300,000 clones, 80% to 90% detected once. The germline gives CDR1 SGHDN, CDR2 FVKESK. Trimming took off 0 bases at V and 5 bases at J, with 18 bases between the two ends. The CDR3 loop spans 17 amino acids. J is TRBJ2-3 and V is TRBV14; possibly TRBD1 for D (6 bases). The TCR sequence derives from a man aged 25-45 years with acute COVID-19. Sequencing used PBMCs or T cells enriched from blood (not recorded which). As DNA, the CDR3 is TGTGCCAGCAGCCAAGAGATTCGGGCACAGGGCGTAGATACGCAGTATTTT. As protein: CASSQEIRAQGVDTQYF. The complete variable domain, with remaining parts taken from reference TRBV14 and TRBJ2-3, reads EAGVTQFPSHSVIEKGQTVTLRCDPISGHDNLYWYRRVMGKEIKFLLHFVKESKQDESGMPNNRFLAERTGGTYSTLKVQPAELEDSGVYFCASSQEIRAQGVDTQYFGPGTRLTVL.